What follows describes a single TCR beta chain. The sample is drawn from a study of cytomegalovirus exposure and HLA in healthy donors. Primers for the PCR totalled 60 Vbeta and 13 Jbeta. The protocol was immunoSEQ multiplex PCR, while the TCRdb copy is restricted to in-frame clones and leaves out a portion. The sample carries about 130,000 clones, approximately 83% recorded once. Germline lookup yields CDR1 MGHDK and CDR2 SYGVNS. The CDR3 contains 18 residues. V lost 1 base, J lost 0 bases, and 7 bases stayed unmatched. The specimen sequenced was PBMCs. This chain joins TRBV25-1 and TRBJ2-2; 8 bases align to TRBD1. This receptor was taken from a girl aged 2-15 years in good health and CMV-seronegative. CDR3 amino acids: CASSEWGRDRSNTGELFF. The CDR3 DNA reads TGTGCCAGCAGTGAATGGGGCCGGGACAGGTCGAACACCGGGGAGCTGTTTTTT.